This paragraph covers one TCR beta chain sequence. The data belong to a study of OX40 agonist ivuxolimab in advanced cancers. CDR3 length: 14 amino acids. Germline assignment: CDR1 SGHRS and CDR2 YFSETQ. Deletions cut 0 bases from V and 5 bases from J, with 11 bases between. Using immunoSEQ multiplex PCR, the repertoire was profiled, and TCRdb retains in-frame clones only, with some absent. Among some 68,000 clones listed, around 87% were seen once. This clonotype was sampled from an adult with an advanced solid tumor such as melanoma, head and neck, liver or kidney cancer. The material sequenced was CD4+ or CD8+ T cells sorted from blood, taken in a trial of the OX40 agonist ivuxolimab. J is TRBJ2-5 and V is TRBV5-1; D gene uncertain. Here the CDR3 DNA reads TGCGCCAGCAGCTTGGCCGCGACGAAGGAGACCCAGTACTTC. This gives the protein CASSLAATKETQYF.